This section outlines one TCR beta chain sequence together with its context. What it binds is not known. The data belong to a study of CD4 T cells in relation to SARS-CoV-2 and coronaviruses. Study at large: PBMCs were cultured with antigen for nine to eleven days before TCR beta sequencing.

Assay: immunoSEQ multiplex PCR; the TCRdb copy retains only in-frame clones and omits some. The sample includes about 34,000 clones, around three quarters of them seen just once. Findings of the study overall: Culture-expanded clones reflect memory recall rather than primary priming during culture.

CD4 enrichment then naive enrichment separated naive from memory CD4+ cells. The CDR3 sequence is 15 residues long. From germline, CDR1 is SGHVS and CDR2 FQNEAQ. The V end was cut by 4 bases, the J end by 2 bases, with 15 bases between. The sample was memory CD4+ T cells from PBMCs, cultured in vitro. The gene calls are TRBV7-8 and TRBJ2-7; D remains ambiguous. The receptor was derived from an adult with COVID-19. CDR3 in amino acids: CASSSPFGSTYEQYF. In nucleotides, the CDR3 is TGTGCCAGCAGCTCCCCTTTCGGGTCGACCTACGAGCAGTACTTC.